The 29 T cell receptor beta chains below all came from one sample that was sequenced in a study of cytomegalovirus exposure and HLA in healthy donors. In the PCR, 60 Vbeta and 13 Jbeta primers were used. Sequenced by immunoSEQ multiplex PCR; TCRdb stores in-frame clones only, minus some. The sample has around 220,000 clones; roughly 70% are singletons. Sequencing was carried out using PBMCs. The receptors shown here come from a woman aged 25 to 39 in good health and CMV-seronegative.

Note on this clone: At one of its ends the junction is not consistent with the germline gene, which may arise from a read error. Other DNA sequences within the sample encode an identical CDR3. The V call is TRBV5-6, the J call TRBJ2-5, with D hard to call. The CDR3 loop spans 14 amino acids. Germline V gene lookup returns CDR1 SGHDT and CDR2 YYEEEE. CDR3: CASSLDAAQETQYF. CDR3 nucleotide sequence: TGCGCCAGCAGCTTGGACGCGGCACAAGAGACCCAGTACTTC.

This clone occurred a few times. The J gene is TRBJ2-1, the V gene TRBV5-1, with TRBD2 identical over 12 bases. Germline V lookup: CDR1 SGHRS, CDR2 YFSETQ. The V gene end was trimmed by 5 bases and the J gene end by 6 bases; junction bases not matched to a gene: 21. This CDR3 contains 20 residues. The CDR3 DNA reads as TGCGCCAGCAGTTATTTCCGACTAGCGGGAGACCCGACGGCACCCAATGAGCAGTTCTTC. Translated: CASSYFRLAGDPTAPNEQFF.

DNA of the CDR3: TGTGCCAGCAGCTCCCCAGGGAACTATGGCTACACCTTC. Its translation is CASSSPGNYGYTF. The chain couples TRBV7-9 to TRBJ1-2, with a tentative D call TRBD1 (5 bases). Per the germline V gene, CDR1 is SEHNR and CDR2 is FQNEAQ (reference sequence). V dropped 4 bases and J dropped 2 bases, with 8 bases sitting between them. The CDR3 consists of 13 residues. The full variable domain, in which reference TRBV7-9 and TRBJ1-2 provide the parts outside the CDR3, is DTGVSQNPRHKITKRGQNVTFRCDPISEHNRLYWYRQTLGQGPEFLTYFQNEAQLEKSRLLSDRFSAERPKGSFSTLEIQRTEQGDSAMYLCASSSPGNYGYTFGSGTRLTVV.

The chain is built from TRBV4-1 and TRBJ2-3, with 8 positions matching TRBD2. V shed 4 bases and J 8 bases; nucleotides not matched to a gene: 20. The CDR3 sequence is 18 residues long. Germline V gives CDR1 MGHRA, CDR2 YSYEKL. DNA for the CDR3: TGCGCCAGCAGCCCCTTCCCGACTAGCGAAGGAGGATCAGGTACGCAGTATTTT. The encoded protein is CASSPFPTSEGGSGTQYF.

The chain carries TRBV6-5 and TRBJ2-7, with 7 bases aligning to TRBD2. The CDR3 spans 15 residues. The germline V gene encodes CDR1 MNHEY and CDR2 SVGAGI. V dropped 7 bases and J dropped 3; count of bases not matched to a gene: 12. CDR3 nucleotide sequence: TGTGCCAGCACTGCCGGGGGGAGTCCTCACTACGAGCAGTACTTC. This gives the protein CASTAGGSPHYEQYF.

In DNA, the CDR3 is TGTGCCAGCAGTTACCGGGCAGGGGAACAGCCCCAGCATTTT. Its translation: CASSYRAGEQPQHF. This chain joins TRBV6-6 and TRBJ1-5, with a possible D match to TRBD1 (6 bases). Trimming shortened V by 2 bases and J by 7 bases, and 12 bases separated the two germline ends. The germline V gene has CDR1 MNHNY and CDR2 SVGAGI (reference sequence). The length of the CDR3 is 14 residues.

As concerns this clone: Compared with germline, one end of the junction differs, possibly owing to a read error. V and J are TRBV2 and TRBJ2-7; 8 bases line up with TRBD2. The germline CDR1 and CDR2 sequences are SNHLY and FYNNEI. The CDR3 spans 17 residues. CDR3 residues: CDSSERVGAGVSYEQYF. The CDR3 region has the DNA TGTGACAGCAGTGAACGGGTTGGAGCGGGGGTGTCCTACGAGCAGTACTTC.

This clone was counted once. The V call is TRBV7-8, the J call TRBJ1-5; 9 bases map to TRBD1. Trimming removed 1 base from V and 3 bases from J; junction bases left unmatched: 4. Per the germline V gene, CDR1 is SGHVS and CDR2 is FQNEAQ. This CDR3 contains 16 residues. The CDR3 region is CASSLVGTGFNQPQHF. The CDR3 bases are TGTGCCAGCAGCTTAGTAGGGACAGGGTTCAATCAGCCCCAGCATTTT.

The chain joins TRBV15 to TRBJ2-4; no firm D call. V was clipped by 0 bases and J by 8 bases, with 5 bases between them. The CDR3 sequence is 12 residues long. The germline CDR1 and CDR2 sequences are LNHNV and YYDKDF (reference sequence). The CDR3 is CATSRDRDIQYF. CDR3 bases: TGTGCCACCAGCAGAGATCGGGACATTCAGTACTTC.

The J gene is TRBJ2-4, the V gene TRBV4-1; no definite D call. This CDR3 comprises 14 residues. V lost 2 bases, J lost 5 bases, and 10 bases lay in between. CDR1 MGHRA and CDR2 YSYEKL come from the germline V gene. This chain's CDR3 is CASSQSSAQNIQYF. DNA of the CDR3: TGCGCCAGCAGCCAATCCAGCGCCCAAAACATTCAGTACTTC.

The chain has TRBV5-4 and TRBJ2-2; TRBD2 aligns across 13 bases. Germline CDR1 SGHNT, CDR2 YYREEE (reference sequence). The junction had 3 bases not matched to a gene; V was cut back by 4 bases and J by 6 bases. The CDR3 has 15 amino acids. CDR3 sequence reads: CASSVTSGGSGELFF. CDR3 coding DNA: TGTGCCAGCAGCGTGACTAGCGGGGGGTCCGGGGAGCTGTTTTTT. Looking up the rest from reference TRBV5-4 and TRBJ2-2 gives the full variable domain: ETGVTQSPTHLIKTRGQQVTLRCSSQSGHNTVSWYQQALGQGPQFIFQYYREEENGRGNFPPRFSGLQFPNYSSELNVNALELDDSALYLCASSVTSGGSGELFFGEGSRLTVL.

V usage is TRBV2 and J usage is TRBJ1-5; D call uncertain. The germline CDR1 and CDR2 sequences are SNHLY and FYNNEI. The CDR3 length is 14 residues. V lost 5 bases, J lost 7 bases, and 15 bases lay in between. The CDR3 reads CASSYQSYLQPQHF. DNA for the CDR3: TGTGCCAGCAGTTACCAAAGCTATTTACAGCCCCAGCATTTT. The full variable domain, rest sourced from reference TRBV2 and TRBJ1-5, is EPEVTQTPSHQVTQMGQEVILRCVPISNHLYFYWYRQILGQKVEFLVSFYNNEISEKSEIFDDQFSVERPDGSNFTLKIRSTKLEDSAMYFCASSYQSYLQPQHFGDGTRLSIL.

The rearrangement links TRBV7-6 to TRBJ2-1; no definite D call. The CDR3 covers 17 residues. Germline lookup yields CDR1 SGHVS and CDR2 FNYEAQ. Trimming removed 6 bases from V and 1 base from J, with 19 bases in between. In DNA form, the CDR3 reads TGTGCCAGCAGTCGCAGTTGGCAGAAACAGTCCTACAATGAGCAGTTCTTC. This gives the protein CASSRSWQKQSYNEQFF.

This chain joins TRBV19 and TRBJ2-5, with 8 bases fitting TRBD2. The V gene end was trimmed by 4 bases and the J gene end by 4 bases; junction bases not matched to a gene: 5. The CDR3 length is 14 residues. CDR1 LNHDA and CDR2 SQIVND come from the germline V gene (reference sequence). CDR3 sequence: CASSKNRGGETQYF. The CDR3 DNA is TGTGCCAGTAGTAAAAACCGGGGGGGAGAGACCCAGTACTTC. The variable domain in full, completed from reference TRBV19 and TRBJ2-5, reads DGGITQSPKYLFRKEGQNVTLSCEQNLNHDAMYWYRQDPGQGLRLIYYSQIVNDFQKGDIAEGYSVSREKKESFPLTVTSAQKNPTAFYLCASSKNRGGETQYFGPGTRLLVL.

V usage is TRBV9 and J usage is TRBJ2-7; D perhaps matches TRBD2 (5 bases). The germline V gene has CDR1 SGDLS and CDR2 YYNGEE. This CDR3 is 13 amino acids long. The ends were cut back, 0 bases at V and 5 bases at J, with 9 bases in the middle. The CDR3 here is CASSVAPGNEQYF. The CDR3 DNA is TGTGCCAGCAGCGTAGCCCCGGGAAACGAGCAGTACTTC.

In this sample, this clone turned up a few times. CDR3 in DNA: TGTGCCAGCAGAGGACAGGGGGCGACTGAAGCTTTCTTT. Translation: CASRGQGATEAFF. V usage is TRBV25-1 and J usage is TRBJ1-1; 11 nucleotides match TRBD1. The germline CDR1 and CDR2 sequences are MGHDK and SYGVNS. With 6 bases clipped from V and 5 bases from J, the junction kept 2 bases outside the gene matches. The CDR3 loop spans 13 amino acids.

The chain couples TRBV19 to TRBJ2-3; D is perhaps TRBD2 (5 bases). CDR1 is LNHDA, CDR2 SQIVND, per germline (reference sequence). Trimming took off 5 bases at V and 2 bases at J, with 17 bases between the two ends. This CDR3 contains 16 residues. CDR3 sequence (DNA): TGTGCCAGTAGTTCTCCGGGATTGACCTTCACAGATACGCAGTATTTT. Protein: CASSSPGLTFTDTQYF.

This clone was observed a few times. The rearrangement joins TRBV11-3 to TRBJ2-5; 10 nucleotides align to TRBD2. Germline V gives CDR1 SGHNT, CDR2 YENEEA. V was clipped by 5 bases and J by 5 bases; unmatched bases: 2. CDR3 length equals 13 residues. The CDR3 here is CASSGTSVETQYF. CDR3 sequence (DNA): TGTGCCAGCAGCGGGACTAGCGTCGAGACCCAGTACTTC.

CDR3 sequence: CASSLQRGDYNEQFF. CDR3 coding DNA: TGCGCCAGCAGCTTACAGCGGGGGGATTACAATGAGCAGTTCTTC. The V call is TRBV5-1, the J call TRBJ2-1, with 9 bases fitting TRBD2. The CDR3 has 15 residues. The V gene end was trimmed by 2 bases and the J gene end by 4 bases; junction bases not matched to a gene: 4. Germline-derived CDR1 and CDR2 are SGHRS and YFSETQ.

V and J are TRBV10-3 and TRBJ2-5, with a weak D call TRBD2 (5 bases). Trimming pared 3 bases from V and 5 bases from J, leaving 10 bases between. The CDR3 has 13 residues. Per germline, CDR1 ENHRY and CDR2 SYGVKD. The CDR3 region is CAISDSREETQYF. DNA of the CDR3: TGTGCCATCAGTGATAGTAGGGAGGAGACCCAGTACTTC.

The V gene is TRBV13, the J gene TRBJ1-2; D unclear. This CDR3 comprises 16 residues. CDR1 and CDR2 (germline): PRHDT, FYEKMQ (reference sequence). Trimming shortened V by 3 bases and J by 0 bases, and 14 bases separated the two germline ends. Written as DNA, the CDR3 is TGTGCCAGCAGCTTGGAGATTAGCCAAACTAACTATGGCTACACCTTC. Its protein product is CASSLEISQTNYGYTF.

The chain links TRBV30 to TRBJ1-2; D is perhaps TRBD1 (6 bases). The CDR3 runs to 13 residues. V lost 3 bases and J lost 8, with 16 bases in between. Per germline, CDR1 GTSNPN and CDR2 SVGIG (reference sequence). DNA for the CDR3: TGTGCCTGGAGCGACAGGACAGCGCGAGGCTACACCTTC. Its protein is CAWSDRTARGYTF.

This clone was detected a few times. J is TRBJ1-1 and V is TRBV6-6; D not resolved. Germline CDR1 reads MNHNY; CDR2 reads SVGAGI (reference sequence). Trimming took 0 bases from V and 5 from J, leaving 10 bases between them. This CDR3 region has 14 residues. The CDR3: CASSYSEVQTEAFF. CDR3 coding DNA: TGTGCCAGCAGTTACTCGGAGGTTCAGACTGAAGCTTTCTTT.

This chain uses TRBV7-9 with TRBJ1-6; TRBD1 matches at 10 bases. CDR3 length equals 14 residues. Germline assignment: CDR1 SEHNR and CDR2 FQNEAQ (reference sequence). With V trimmed by 4 bases and J by 7 bases, 1 base remained unmatched. The CDR3 DNA follows: TGTGCCAGCAGCTGGGGACAGGGGAATTCACCCCTCCACTTT. Its protein product is CASSWGQGNSPLHF. Using reference TRBV7-9 and TRBJ1-6 for the parts outside the CDR3, the full variable domain is DTGVSQNPRHKITKRGQNVTFRCDPISEHNRLYWYRQTLGQGPEFLTYFQNEAQLEKSRLLSDRFSAERPKGSFSTLEIQRTEQGDSAMYLCASSWGQGNSPLHFGNGTRLTVT.

The genes are TRBV6-4 and TRBJ1-1, with D unclear. Germline V gene data show CDR1 as MRHNA and CDR2 as SNTAGT. CDR3 length equals 14 residues. Deletions cut 2 bases from V and 0 bases from J, with 7 bases between. CDR3 DNA: TGTGCCAGCAGTGACGTCACACTGAACACTGAAGCTTTCTTT. This translates into CASSDVTLNTEAFF.

The genes are TRBV6-5 and TRBJ2-7; D remains ambiguous. V was shortened by 0 bases and J by 1 base, with 10 bases between the two germline ends. The CDR3 sequence is 15 residues long. The germline V gene encodes CDR1 MNHEY and CDR2 SVGAGI. This CDR3 is CASSYSPTESYEQYF. The DNA of the CDR3 is TGTGCCAGCAGTTACTCGCCCACAGAGTCCTACGAGCAGTACTTC.

V is TRBV6-6 and J is TRBJ1-5; D is possibly TRBD1 (5 bases). The germline gives CDR1 MNHNY, CDR2 SVGAGI (reference sequence). This CDR3 spans 16 amino acids. V gave up 8 bases and J gave up 2 bases, with 19 bases separating them. The CDR3: CASSTGRGGGNQPQHF. The DNA of the CDR3 is TGTGCCAGCTCCACGGGGCGGGGGGGAGGCAATCAGCCCCAGCATTTT.

The V gene is TRBV30, the J gene TRBJ1-4; 9 bases map to TRBD1. The V gene's germline CDR1 is GTSNPN and CDR2 SVGIG (reference sequence). The CDR3 runs 14 residues. J was trimmed by 11 bases and V by 0 bases; bases with no gene match: 7. This chain's CDR3 is CAWSVGQGWPKLFF. CDR3 sequence (DNA): TGTGCCTGGAGTGTAGGACAGGGGTGGCCTAAACTGTTTTTT.

Concerning this clone itself: Other nucleotide sequences in the sample specify the same CDR3. The CDR3 region is CASSVEGTGGSPLHF. CDR3 sequence (DNA): TGTGCCAGCAGCGTAGAGGGGACAGGGGGCTCACCCCTCCACTTT. The chain couples TRBV9 to TRBJ1-6; 12 bases are shared with TRBD1. This CDR3 has 15 amino acids. The V and J ends lost 0 bases and 10 bases, in that order; junction bases with no gene match: 2. Germline V gene sequence: CDR1 SGDLS, CDR2 YYNGEE.